What follows describes a single T cell receptor (beta chain). The antigen is unknown. The TCR beta profiling, which covered VDJ combination and CDR3 sequence, was carried out using genomic DNA as the template. TCRdb reprocessed the reads via MiXCR and lists one record per CDR3 protein. The table has a few hundred thousand distinct CDR3 sequences, around 60% seen once. These data come from a study of CD8+CD57+ T cells in acquired aplastic anemia. The wider study: On average, sorted CD4+ and CD8+ cells gave 3 to 3.5 ug of DNA. The average read count for CD4+ cells in healthy donors was roughly 10 million. Study-wide findings and caveats: It was found that roughly 31 CD8+ CDR3 sequences were shared between patients and controls.

Trimming stripped 6 bases from V and 1 base from J, with 14 bases between. CDR1 is WSHSY and CDR2 is SAAADI in the germline V gene. The CDR3 covers 15 residues. The receptor was isolated from a human donor in good health. The sequenced material came from sorted CD4+, CD8+, or CD8+CD57+ T cells (not recorded which) from PBMCs. The rearrangement links TRBV10-2 to TRBJ2-3; D might be TRBD1 or TRBD2, each matching 6 bases. The CDR3 DNA reads as TGCGCCAGCAGCTCAGGGGAGGCTCGCACAGATACGCAGTATTTT. As protein: CASSSGEARTDTQYF.